This T cell receptor (beta chain) was sequenced in a study of radiation and T cells in renal cell carcinoma. Clones were sequenced by immunoSEQ multiplex PCR, and TCRdb holds only the in-frame ones, with some missing. The sample consists of approximately 63,000 clones, about three quarters of them appearing once. Time point described: baseline pretreatment blood. The treatment: 15 Gy SBRT to primary tumor, nephrectomy 4 weeks later. The CDR3 covers 13 residues. The V gene's germline CDR1 is WNHNN and CDR2 SYGVQD (reference sequence). V was cut by 5 bases and J by 5 bases, with 12 bases left in between.

V gene TRBV10-1 combines with J gene TRBJ1-2, with a weak D call TRBD1 (6 bases). This TCR came from a man aged 55 to 69 with renal cell carcinoma. The sequences come from blood, collected from a patient whose treatment included radiotherapy and nephrectomy. The CDR3 region has the DNA TGCGCCAGCAGTCCAGGGGAACGGTATGGCTACACCTTC. It yields the protein CASSPGERYGYTF.